This T cell receptor beta chain was observed in a study of blood T cell repertoires in COVID-19. The CDR3 spans 16 residues. Trimming shortened V by 4 bases and J by 0 bases, and 14 bases separated the two germline ends. Original handling: Estimated nucleated cell counts came from reference gene primer amplification. Repertoires were generated with immunoSEQ multiplex PCR, while TCRdb's copy carries only in-frame clones and drops some. D and trimming were read from the DNA, whereas the V and J calls and clone size are those reported in that table. Found here are a few hundred thousand clones, approximately 90% of them singletons; the top ten hold about 1%. Categorization into cohorts depended on clinical history that participants reported.

The sequencing input was PBMCs or T cells enriched from blood (not recorded which). The chain combines TRBV5-3 with TRBJ1-5; possible D gene TRBD1, 5 bases. TRBV5-3 is filed as an ORF, its function uncertain. The clonotype comes from a man aged 18 to 29 who had recovered from COVID-19. Written as DNA, the CDR3 is TGTGCCAGAAGCCCTAGACAGAGACTTAGCAATCAGCCCCAGCATTTT. Encoded protein: CARSPRQRLSNQPQHF.